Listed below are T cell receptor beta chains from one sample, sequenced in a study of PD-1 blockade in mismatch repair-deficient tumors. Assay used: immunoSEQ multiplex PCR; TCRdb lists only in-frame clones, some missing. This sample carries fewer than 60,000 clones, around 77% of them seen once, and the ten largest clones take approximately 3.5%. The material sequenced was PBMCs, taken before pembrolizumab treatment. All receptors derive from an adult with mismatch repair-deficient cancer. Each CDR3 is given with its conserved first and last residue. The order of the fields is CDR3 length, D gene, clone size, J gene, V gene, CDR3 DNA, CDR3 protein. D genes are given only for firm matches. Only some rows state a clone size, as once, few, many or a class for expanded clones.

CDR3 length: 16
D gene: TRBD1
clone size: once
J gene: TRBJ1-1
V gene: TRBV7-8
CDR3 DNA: TGTGCCAGCAGCCAGGGACAGGGTAAGGGGACGACTGAAGCTTTCTTT
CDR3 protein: CASSQGQGKGTTEAFF

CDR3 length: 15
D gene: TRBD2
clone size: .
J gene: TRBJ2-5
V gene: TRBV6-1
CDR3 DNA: TGTGCCAGCAGTGGGGGACTAGCGGGAGGAGAGACCCAGTACTTC
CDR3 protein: CASSGGLAGGETQYF

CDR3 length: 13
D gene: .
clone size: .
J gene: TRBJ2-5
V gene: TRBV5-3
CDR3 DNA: TGTGCCAGAAGCGTACGAGGGGCTGAGACCCAGTACTTC
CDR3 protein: CARSVRGAETQYF

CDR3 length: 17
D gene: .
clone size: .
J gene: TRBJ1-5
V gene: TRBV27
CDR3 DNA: TGTGCCAGCAGCCGAAAATCAGGGACGAGCGGCAATCAGCCCCAGCATTTT
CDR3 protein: CASSRKSGTSGNQPQHF

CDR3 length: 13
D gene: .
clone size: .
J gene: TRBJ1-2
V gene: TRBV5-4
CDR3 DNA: TGTGCCAGCAGCTTGGAGGGGCACTATGGCTACACCTTC
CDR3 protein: CASSLEGHYGYTF

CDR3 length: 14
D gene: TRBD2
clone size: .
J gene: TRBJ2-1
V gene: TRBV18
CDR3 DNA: TGTGCCAGCTCCGGGACTAGCGGGAGTGATGAGCAGTTCTTC
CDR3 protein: CASSGTSGSDEQFF

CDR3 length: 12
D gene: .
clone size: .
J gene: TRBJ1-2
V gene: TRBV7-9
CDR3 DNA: TGTGCCAGCAGCTTAATCTCCTTAGGCTACACCTTC
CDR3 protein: CASSLISLGYTF

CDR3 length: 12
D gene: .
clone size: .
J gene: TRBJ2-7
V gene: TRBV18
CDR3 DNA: TGTGCCAGCTCACCTACAGGGTACGAGCAGTACTTC
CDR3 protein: CASSPTGYEQYF

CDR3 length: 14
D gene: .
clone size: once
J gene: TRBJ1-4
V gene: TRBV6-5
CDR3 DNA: TGTGCCAGCAGCCTCGGGGGGGCTAATGAAAAACTGTTTTTT
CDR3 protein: CASSLGGANEKLFF

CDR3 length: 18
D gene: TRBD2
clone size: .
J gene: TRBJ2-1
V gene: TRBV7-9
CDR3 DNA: TGTGCCAGCAGCTTACGGTTTGTGACTAGCGGGACCCTCAATGAGCAGTTCTTC
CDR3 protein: CASSLRFVTSGTLNEQFF

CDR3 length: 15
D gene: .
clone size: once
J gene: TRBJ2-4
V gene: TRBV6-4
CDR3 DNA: TGTGCCAGCAGTGACTGGGGAGTAGCCAAAAACATTCAGTACTTC
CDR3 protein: CASSDWGVAKNIQYF

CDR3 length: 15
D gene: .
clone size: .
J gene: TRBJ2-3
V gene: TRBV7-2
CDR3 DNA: TGTGCCAGCAGCCTCCGGGACTTTGCTTCAGATACGCAGTATTTT
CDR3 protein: CASSLRDFASDTQYF

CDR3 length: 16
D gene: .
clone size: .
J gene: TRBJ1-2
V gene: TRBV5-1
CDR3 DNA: TGCGCCAGCAGCCCCCGAGGTGGCTCAGGGGACTATGGCTACACCTTC
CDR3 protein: CASSPRGGSGDYGYTF

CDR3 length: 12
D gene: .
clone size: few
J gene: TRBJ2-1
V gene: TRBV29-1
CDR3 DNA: TGCAGCATGGGCCAGGCGTACAATGAGCAGTTCTTC
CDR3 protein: CSMGQAYNEQFF

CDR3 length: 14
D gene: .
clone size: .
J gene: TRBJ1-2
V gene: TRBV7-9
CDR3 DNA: TGTGCCAGCAGCTTCGATACAGCCATCTATGGCTACACCTTC
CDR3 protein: CASSFDTAIYGYTF

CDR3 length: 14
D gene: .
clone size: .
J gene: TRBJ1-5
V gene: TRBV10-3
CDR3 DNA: TGTGCCACCGGGGGAGTGGGAAGCAATCAGCCCCAGCATTTT
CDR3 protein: CATGGVGSNQPQHF

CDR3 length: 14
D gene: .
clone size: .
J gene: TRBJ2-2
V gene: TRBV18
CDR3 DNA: TGTGCCAGCTCACCAGGGGGCGACGCCGGGGAGCTGTTTTTT
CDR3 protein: CASSPGGDAGELFF

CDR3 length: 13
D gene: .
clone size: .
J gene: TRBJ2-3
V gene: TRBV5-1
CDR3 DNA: TGCGCCAGCAGCTTGAGCGGCACAGATACGCAGTATTTT
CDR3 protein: CASSLSGTDTQYF

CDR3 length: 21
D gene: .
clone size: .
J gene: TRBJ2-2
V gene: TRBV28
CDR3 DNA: TGTGCCAGCAACCAATTTCGGACGCTCCGGGAGCACGATATATTAACCGGGGAGCTGTTTTTT
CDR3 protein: CASNQFRTLREHDILTGELFF

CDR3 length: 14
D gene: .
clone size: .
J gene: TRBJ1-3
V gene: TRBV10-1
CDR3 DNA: TGCGCCAGCAGTAGAGACGGATCTGGAAACACCATATATTTT
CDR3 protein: CASSRDGSGNTIYF

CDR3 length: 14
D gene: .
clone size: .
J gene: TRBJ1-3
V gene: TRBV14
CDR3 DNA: TGTGCCAGCAGCCAATCGTCCTCTGGAAACACCATATATTTT
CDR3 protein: CASSQSSSGNTIYF

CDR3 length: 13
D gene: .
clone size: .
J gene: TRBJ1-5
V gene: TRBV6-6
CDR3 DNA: TGTGCCAGCAGTAGGACCCCAGCCCAGCCCCAGCATTTT
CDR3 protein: CASSRTPAQPQHF

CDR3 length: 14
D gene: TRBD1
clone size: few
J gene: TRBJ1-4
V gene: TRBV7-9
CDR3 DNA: TGTGCCAGCACCCACAGGGGAACTAATGAAAAACTGTTTTTT
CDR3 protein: CASTHRGTNEKLFF

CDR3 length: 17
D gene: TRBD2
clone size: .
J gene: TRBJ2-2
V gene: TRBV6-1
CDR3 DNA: TGTGCCAGCAGTGGTGTTAGCGGGAGGGCTAGTCCCGGGGAGCTGTTTTTT
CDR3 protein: CASSGVSGRASPGELFF

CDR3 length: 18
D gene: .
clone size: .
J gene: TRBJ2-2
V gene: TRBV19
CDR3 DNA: TGTGCCAGTATCCCCTCGAGCGGGTTAACGGTGAACACCGGGGAGCTGTTTTTT
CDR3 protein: CASIPSSGLTVNTGELFF

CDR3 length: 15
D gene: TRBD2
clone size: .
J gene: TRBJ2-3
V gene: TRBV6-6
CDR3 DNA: TGTGCCAGCAGTTACTCAAGCGGGAGTAAAGATACGCAGTATTTT
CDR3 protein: CASSYSSGSKDTQYF

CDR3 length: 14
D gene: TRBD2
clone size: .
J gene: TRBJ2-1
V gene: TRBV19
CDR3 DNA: TGTGCCAGTAGTATTCGGGCTAGCGGAGGCAAGCAGTTCTTC
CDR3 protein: CASSIRASGGKQFF

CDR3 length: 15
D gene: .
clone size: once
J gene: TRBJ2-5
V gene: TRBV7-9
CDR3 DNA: TGTGCCAGCAGCTTAGCAGGCCTACAGGGCGAGACCCAGTACTTC
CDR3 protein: CASSLAGLQGETQYF

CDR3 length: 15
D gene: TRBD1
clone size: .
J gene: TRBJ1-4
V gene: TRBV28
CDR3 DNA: TGTGCCAGCAGTACTCGGACAGGGATTAATGAAAAACTGTTTTTT
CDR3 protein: CASSTRTGINEKLFF

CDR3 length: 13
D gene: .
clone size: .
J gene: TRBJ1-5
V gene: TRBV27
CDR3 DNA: TGTGCCAGCAGCGGGGATAGCAATCAGCCCCAGCATTTT
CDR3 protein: CASSGDSNQPQHF

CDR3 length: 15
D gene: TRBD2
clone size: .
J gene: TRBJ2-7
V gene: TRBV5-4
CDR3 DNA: TGTGCCAGCAGCTTTAAGCGGGAGGGCCTCCACGAGCAGTACTTC
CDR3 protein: CASSFKREGLHEQYF

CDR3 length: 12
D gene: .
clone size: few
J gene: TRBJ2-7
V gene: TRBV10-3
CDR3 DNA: TGTGCCATCAGTACAAGTACCTACGAGCAGTACTTC
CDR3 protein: CAISTSTYEQYF

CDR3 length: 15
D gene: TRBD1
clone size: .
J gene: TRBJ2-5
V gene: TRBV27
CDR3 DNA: TGTGCCAGCACCTCCTCGGGACAGTTCCAAGAGACCCAGTACTTC
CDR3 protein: CASTSSGQFQETQYF

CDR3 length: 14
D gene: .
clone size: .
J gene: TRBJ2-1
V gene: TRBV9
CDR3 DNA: TGTGCCAGCAGCCCAGAGCCGGGCTTCGATGAGCAGTTCTTC
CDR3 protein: CASSPEPGFDEQFF

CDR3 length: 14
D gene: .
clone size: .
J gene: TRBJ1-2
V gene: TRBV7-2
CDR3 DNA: TGTGCCAGCAGCTTACCCGGGGTCCTTTATGGCTACACCTTC
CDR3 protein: CASSLPGVLYGYTF

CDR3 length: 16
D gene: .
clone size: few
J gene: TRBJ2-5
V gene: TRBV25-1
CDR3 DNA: TGTGCCAGCAGTGTCGTGCGGACAGCTGCTCAAGAGACCCAGTACTTC
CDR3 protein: CASSVVRTAAQETQYF

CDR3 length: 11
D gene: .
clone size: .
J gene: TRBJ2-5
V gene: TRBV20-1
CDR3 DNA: TGCAGTGCCCCTATCCAAGAGACCCAGTACTTC
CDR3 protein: CSAPIQETQYF

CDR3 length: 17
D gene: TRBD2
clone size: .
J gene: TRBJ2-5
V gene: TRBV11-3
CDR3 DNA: TGTGCCAGCAGCTTAGGGGCACTGGGCGGGAGTCAAGAGACCCAGTACTTC
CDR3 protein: CASSLGALGGSQETQYF

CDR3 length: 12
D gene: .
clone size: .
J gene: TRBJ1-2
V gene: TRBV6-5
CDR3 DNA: TGTGCCAGCAGTCCTCGCCGCTATGGCTACACCTTC
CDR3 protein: CASSPRRYGYTF

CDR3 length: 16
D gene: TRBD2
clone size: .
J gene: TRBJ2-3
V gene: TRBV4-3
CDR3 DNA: TGCGCCAGCAGCCATGTACTAGCGGGAGTATTAGATACGCAGTATTTT
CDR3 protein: CASSHVLAGVLDTQYF

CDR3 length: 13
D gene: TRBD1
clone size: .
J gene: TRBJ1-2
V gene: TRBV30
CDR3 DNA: TGTGCCTGGACCAAAACAGGGGATGGAGGCTACACCTTC
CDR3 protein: CAWTKTGDGGYTF